The present entry profiles one T cell receptor beta chain with its context. The entry originates in a study of blood T cell repertoires in COVID-19. As originally analysed: Reference gene primer amplification in the assay estimated nucleated cell counts. This table comes from immunoSEQ multiplex PCR, and its TCRdb copy is limited to in-frame clones, with some not included. V, J and clone size are those of that table, while D and trimming were read from the DNA. This table holds 170,000 or so clones, nearly 90% found once. Germline V gene sequence: CDR1 SGHAT, CDR2 FQDESV (reference sequence). V was pared by 5 bases and J by 10 bases, with 2 bases of the junction left unmatched. There are 11 residues in the CDR3.

Source material: peripheral blood. This receptor was identified in a man aged 18 to 35 who had recovered from COVID-19. The V and J genes are TRBV11-1 and TRBJ1-1, with 9 bases fitting TRBD1. The CDR3 loop reads CASSTDRGAFF. CDR3 coding DNA: TGTGCCAGCAGCACGGACAGGGGAGCTTTCTTT. The whole variable domain, remainder taken from reference TRBV11-1 and TRBJ1-1, is EAEVAQSPRYKITEKSQAVAFWCDPISGHATLYWYRQILGQGPELLVQFQDESVVDDSQLPKDRFSAERLKGVDSTLKIQPAELGDSAMYLCASSTDRGAFFGQGTRLTVV.